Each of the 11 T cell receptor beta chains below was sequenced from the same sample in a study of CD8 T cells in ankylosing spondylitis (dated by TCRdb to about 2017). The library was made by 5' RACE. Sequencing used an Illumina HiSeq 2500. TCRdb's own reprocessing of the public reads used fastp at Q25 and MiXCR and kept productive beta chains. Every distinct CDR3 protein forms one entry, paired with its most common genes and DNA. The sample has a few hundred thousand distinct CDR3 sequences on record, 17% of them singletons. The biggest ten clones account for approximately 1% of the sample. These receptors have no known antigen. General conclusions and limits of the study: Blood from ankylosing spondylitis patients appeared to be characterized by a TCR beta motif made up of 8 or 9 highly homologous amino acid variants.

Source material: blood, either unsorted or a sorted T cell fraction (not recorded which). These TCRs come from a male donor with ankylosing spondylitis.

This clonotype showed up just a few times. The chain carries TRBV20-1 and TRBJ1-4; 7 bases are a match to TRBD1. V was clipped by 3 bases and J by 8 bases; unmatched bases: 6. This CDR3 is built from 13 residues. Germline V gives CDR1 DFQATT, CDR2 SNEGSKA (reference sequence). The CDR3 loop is CSASTGAQEKLFF. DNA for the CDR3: TGCAGTGCTAGTACAGGGGCCCAAGAAAAACTGTTTTTT.

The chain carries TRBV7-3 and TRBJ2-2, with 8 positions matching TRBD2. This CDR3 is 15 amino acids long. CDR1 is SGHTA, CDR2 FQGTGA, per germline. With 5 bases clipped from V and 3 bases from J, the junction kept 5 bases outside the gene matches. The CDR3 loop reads CASSPIAGYTGELFF. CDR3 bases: TGTGCCAGCAGCCCCATAGCGGGGTACACCGGGGAGCTGTTTTTT.

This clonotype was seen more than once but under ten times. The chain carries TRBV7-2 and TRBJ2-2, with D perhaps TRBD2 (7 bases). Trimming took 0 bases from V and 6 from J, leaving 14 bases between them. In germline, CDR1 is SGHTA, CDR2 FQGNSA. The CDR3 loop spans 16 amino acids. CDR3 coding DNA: TGTGCCAGCAGCTTAGCGGGAGGGGGTGTCTCCGGGGAGCTGTTTTTT. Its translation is CASSLAGGGVSGELFF.

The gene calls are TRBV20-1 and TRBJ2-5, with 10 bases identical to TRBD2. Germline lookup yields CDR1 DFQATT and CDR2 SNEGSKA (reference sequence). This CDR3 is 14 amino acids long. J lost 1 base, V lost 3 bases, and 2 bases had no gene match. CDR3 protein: CSASLAGVQETQYF. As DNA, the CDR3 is TGCAGTGCTAGCCTAGCGGGGGTCCAAGAGACCCAGTACTTC.

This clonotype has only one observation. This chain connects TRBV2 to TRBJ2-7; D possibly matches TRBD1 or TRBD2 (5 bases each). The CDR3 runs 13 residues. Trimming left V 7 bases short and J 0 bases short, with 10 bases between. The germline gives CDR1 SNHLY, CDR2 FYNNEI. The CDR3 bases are TGTGCCAGCAACCGGGACGGCTCCTACGAGCAGTACTTC. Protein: CASNRDGSYEQYF.

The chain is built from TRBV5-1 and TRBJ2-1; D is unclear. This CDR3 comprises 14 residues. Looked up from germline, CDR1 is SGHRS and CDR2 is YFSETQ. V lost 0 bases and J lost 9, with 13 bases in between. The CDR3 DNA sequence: TGCGCCAGCAGCTTGGTGGTGGGAAGATTTGAGCAGTTCTTC. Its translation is CASSLVVGRFEQFF.

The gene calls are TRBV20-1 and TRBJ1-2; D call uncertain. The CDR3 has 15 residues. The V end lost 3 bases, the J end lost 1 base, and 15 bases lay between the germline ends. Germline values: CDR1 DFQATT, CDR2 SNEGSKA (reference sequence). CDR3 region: CSAREGGRLNYGYTF. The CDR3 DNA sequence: TGCAGTGCTAGGGAAGGCGGCAGGCTTAACTATGGCTACACCTTC.

The CDR3 loop is CASSTSGGGTGELFF. CDR3 bases: TGTGCCAGCAGCACTAGCGGCGGCGGCACCGGGGAGCTGTTTTTT. The chain combines TRBV12-3 or TRBV12-4 with TRBJ2-2, with 8 bases lining up with TRBD2. This CDR3 spans 15 amino acids. The ends lost 6 bases at V and 4 bases at J; junction bases unmatched: 7.

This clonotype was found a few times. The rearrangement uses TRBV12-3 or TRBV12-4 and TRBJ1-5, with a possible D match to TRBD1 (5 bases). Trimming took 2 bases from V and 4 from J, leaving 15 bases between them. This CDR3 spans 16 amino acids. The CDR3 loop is CASSLREGPSNQPQHF. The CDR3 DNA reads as TGTGCCAGCAGTTTACGGGAGGGACCTTCGAATCAGCCCCAGCATTTT.

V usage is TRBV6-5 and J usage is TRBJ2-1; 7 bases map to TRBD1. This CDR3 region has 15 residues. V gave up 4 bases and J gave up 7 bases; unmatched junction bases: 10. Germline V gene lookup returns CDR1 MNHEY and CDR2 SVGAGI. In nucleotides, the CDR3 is TGTGCCAGCAGTTTTTCGACAGGGATTGTGAATGAGCAGTTCTTC. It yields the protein CASSFSTGIVNEQFF.

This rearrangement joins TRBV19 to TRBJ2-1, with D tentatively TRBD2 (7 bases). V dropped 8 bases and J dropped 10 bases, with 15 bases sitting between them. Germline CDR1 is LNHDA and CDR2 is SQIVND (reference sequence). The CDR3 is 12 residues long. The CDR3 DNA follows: TGTGCCAGTTCTCAGAGGGGGGGCGAGCAGTTCTTC. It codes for CASSQRGGEQFF.